The next 8 T cell receptor beta chains were all read from a single sample in a study of shared clonotypes between healthy human individuals. TCRdb keeps only in-frame clones here, not all; method: immunoSEQ multiplex PCR. The sample holds approximately 440,000 clones; over 60% are singletons and the top ten take more than 10%. Material for sequencing was PBMCs. The receptors originated from a woman aged 40-49 years in good health. Some clones in this sample may be carry-over from other donors' samples.

CDR3 nucleotide sequence: TGTGCCAGCAGCGCGGGCGGACTTACACCCCTCCACTTT. It encodes CASSAGGLTPLHF. The chain is built from TRBV7-9 and TRBJ1-6; no clear D. The germline gives CDR1 SEHNR, CDR2 FQNEAQ (reference sequence). The CDR3 sequence is 13 residues long. The ends were cut back, 5 bases at V and 11 bases at J, with 13 bases in the middle.

The genes are TRBV7-2 and TRBJ1-2, with a tentative D call TRBD1 (6 bases). The germline V and J ends were trimmed by 3 bases and 6 bases, with 8 bases remaining between them. CDR3 size: 12 residues. Germline loops: CDR1 SGHTA, CDR2 FQGNSA. This CDR3 reads CASSFTGNGYTF. The CDR3 DNA follows: TGTGCCAGCAGCTTTACAGGGAATGGCTACACCTTC.

The J gene is TRBJ2-7, the V gene TRBV6-5, with D possibly matching TRBD1 (5 bases). The germline CDR1 and CDR2 sequences are MNHEY and SVGAGI. The CDR3 length is 14 residues. V lost 5 bases, J lost 4 bases, and 15 bases lay in between. The CDR3 DNA is TGTGCCAGCAGTCGATACCCAACAGGTTACGAGCAGTACTTC. Amino acid sequence: CASSRYPTGYEQYF.

About this clone: This likely stems from a read error, as it lies one base from a far larger clone. The chain uses TRBV7-8 and TRBJ2-7; D unclear. CDR1 is SGHVS, CDR2 FQNEAQ, per germline. Trimming took off 8 bases at V and 4 bases at J, with 15 bases between the two ends. The CDR3 is 13 amino acids. The CDR3 bases are TGTGCCAGCGGCTACTTGGGTAAATACGAGCAGTACTTC. Encoded protein: CASGYLGKYEQYF.

This chain connects TRBV16 to TRBJ2-7, with TRBD1 identical over 8 bases. The CDR3 runs to 17 residues. J was trimmed by 2 bases and V by 2 bases; bases with no gene match: 11. Germline values: CDR1 KGHSY, CDR2 FQNENV. This chain's CDR3 is CASSQQGTGSKTYEQYF. For the CDR3, the DNA is TGTGCCAGCAGCCAACAAGGGACAGGCTCAAAGACCTACGAGCAGTACTTC.

Concerning this clone itself: Since a much larger clone is just one base distant, this may be a read error. The chain joins TRBV30 to TRBJ1-2; 9 bases are shared with TRBD1. The junction had 2 bases not matched to a gene; V was cut back by 3 bases and J by 3 bases. The germline CDR1 and CDR2 sequences are GTSNPN and SVGIG (reference sequence). This CDR3 region has 13 residues. The CDR3 nucleotides read TGTGCCTGGAGGACAGGGGGACACTATGGCTACACCTTC. Protein: CAWRTGGHYGYTF.

Ten or more counts support this clone. The J gene is TRBJ2-7, the V gene TRBV11-2; D perhaps matches TRBD1 (6 bases). Germline values: CDR1 SGHAT, CDR2 FQNNGV. V was cut by 4 bases and J by 5 bases, with 21 bases left in between. The length of the CDR3 is 16 residues. The CDR3 is CASSSNPSRGSNEQYF. Written as DNA, the CDR3 is TGTGCCAGCAGCTCTAATCCTTCCAGGGGTTCCAACGAGCAGTACTTC. The full variable domain, completed using reference TRBV11-2 and TRBJ2-7, is EAGVAQSPRYKIIEKRQSVAFWCNPISGHATLYWYQQILGQGPKLLIQFQNNGVVDDSQLPKDRFSAERLKGVDSTLKIQPAKLEDSAVYLCASSSNPSRGSNEQYFGPGTRLTVT.

In nucleotides, the CDR3 is TGTGCCAGCTCACCACTAAGCTCCTACAATGAGCAGTTCTTC. This gives the protein CASSPLSSYNEQFF. The chain joins TRBV18 to TRBJ2-1, with D unresolved. CDR1 and CDR2 from the germline V gene are KGHSH and LQKENI. V was pared by 1 base and J by 0 bases, with 4 bases between. The CDR3 covers 14 residues. The full variable domain, its missing parts supplied by reference TRBV18 and TRBJ2-1, is NAGVMQNPRHLVRRRGQEARLRCSPMKGHSHVYWYRQLPEEGLKFMVYLQKENIIDESGMPKERFSAEFPKEGPSILRIQQVVRGDSAAYFCASSPLSSYNEQFFGPGTRLTVL.